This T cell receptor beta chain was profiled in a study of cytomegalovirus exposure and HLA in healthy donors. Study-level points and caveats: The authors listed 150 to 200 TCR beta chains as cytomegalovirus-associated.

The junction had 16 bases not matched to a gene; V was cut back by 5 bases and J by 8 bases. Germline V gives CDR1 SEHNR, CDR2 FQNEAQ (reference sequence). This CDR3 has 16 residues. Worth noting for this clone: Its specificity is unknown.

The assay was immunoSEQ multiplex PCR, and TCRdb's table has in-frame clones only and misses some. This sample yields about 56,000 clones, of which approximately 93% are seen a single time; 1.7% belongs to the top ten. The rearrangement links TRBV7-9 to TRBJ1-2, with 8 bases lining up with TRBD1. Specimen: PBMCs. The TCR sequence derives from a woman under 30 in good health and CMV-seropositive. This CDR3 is CASSPPYRGDFGGYTF. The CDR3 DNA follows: TGTGCCAGCAGCCCTCCCTACAGGGGGGATTTTGGGGGCTACACCTTC.